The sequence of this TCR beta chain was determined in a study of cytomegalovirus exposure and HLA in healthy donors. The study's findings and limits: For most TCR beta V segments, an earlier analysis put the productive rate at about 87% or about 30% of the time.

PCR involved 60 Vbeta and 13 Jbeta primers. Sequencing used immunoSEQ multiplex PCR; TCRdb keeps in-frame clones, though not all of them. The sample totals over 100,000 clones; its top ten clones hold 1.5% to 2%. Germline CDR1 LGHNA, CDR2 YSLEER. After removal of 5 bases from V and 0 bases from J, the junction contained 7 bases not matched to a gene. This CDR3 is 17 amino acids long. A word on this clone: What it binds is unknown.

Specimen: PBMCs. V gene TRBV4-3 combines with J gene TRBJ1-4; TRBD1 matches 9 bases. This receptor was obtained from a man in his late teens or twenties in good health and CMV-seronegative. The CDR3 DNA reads TGCGCCAGCAGCAAACAGGGGGCTGGGGCAACTAATGAAAAACTGTTTTTT. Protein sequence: CASSKQGAGATNEKLFF.